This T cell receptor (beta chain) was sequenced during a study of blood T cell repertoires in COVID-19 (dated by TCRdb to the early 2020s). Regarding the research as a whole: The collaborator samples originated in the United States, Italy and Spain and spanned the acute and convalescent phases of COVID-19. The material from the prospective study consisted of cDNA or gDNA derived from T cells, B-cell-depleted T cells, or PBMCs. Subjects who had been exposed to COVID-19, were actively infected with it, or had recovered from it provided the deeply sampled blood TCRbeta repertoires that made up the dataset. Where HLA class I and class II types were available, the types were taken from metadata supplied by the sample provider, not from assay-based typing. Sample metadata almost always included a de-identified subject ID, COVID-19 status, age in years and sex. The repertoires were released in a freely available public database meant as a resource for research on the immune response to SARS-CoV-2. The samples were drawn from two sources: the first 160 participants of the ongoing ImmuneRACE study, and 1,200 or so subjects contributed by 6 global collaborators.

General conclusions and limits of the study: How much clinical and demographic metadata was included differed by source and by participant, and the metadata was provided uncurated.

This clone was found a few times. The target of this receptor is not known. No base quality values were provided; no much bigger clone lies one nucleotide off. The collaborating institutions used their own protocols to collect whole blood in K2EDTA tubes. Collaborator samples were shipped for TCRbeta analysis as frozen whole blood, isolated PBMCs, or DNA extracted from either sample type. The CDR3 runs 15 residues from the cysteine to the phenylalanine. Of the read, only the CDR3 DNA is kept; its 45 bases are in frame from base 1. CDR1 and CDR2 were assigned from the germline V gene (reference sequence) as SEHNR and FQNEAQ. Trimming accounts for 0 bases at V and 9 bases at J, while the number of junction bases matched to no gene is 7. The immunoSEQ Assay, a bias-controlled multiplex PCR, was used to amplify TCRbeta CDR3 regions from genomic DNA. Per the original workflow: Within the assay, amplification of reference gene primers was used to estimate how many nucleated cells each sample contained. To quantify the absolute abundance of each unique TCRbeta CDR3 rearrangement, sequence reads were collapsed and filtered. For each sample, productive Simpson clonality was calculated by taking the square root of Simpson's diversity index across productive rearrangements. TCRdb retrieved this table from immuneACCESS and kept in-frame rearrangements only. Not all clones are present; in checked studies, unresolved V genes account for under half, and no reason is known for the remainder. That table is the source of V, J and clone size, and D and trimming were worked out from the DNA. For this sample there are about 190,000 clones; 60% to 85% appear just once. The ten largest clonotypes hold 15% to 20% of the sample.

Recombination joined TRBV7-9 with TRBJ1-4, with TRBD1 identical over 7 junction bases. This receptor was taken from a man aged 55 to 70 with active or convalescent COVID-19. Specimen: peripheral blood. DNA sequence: TGTGCCAGCAGCTTAGCTGGGACAGCCTCTCAAAAACTGTTTTTT. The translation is CASSLAGTASQKLFF. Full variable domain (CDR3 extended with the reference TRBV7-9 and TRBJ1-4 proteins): DTGVSQNPRHKITKRGQNVTFRCDPISEHNRLYWYRQTLGQGPEFLTYFQNEAQLEKSRLLSDRFSAERPKGSFSTLEIQRTEQGDSAMYLCASSLAGTASQKLFFGSGTQLSVL.